This TCR beta chain emerged from a study of blood T cell repertoires in COVID-19. Overall study context: In each case, the material was cDNA or gDNA derived from T cells, B-cell-depleted T cells, or PBMCs.

Germline lookup yields CDR1 KGHSY and CDR2 FQNENV. The CDR3 runs to 13 residues. V shed 4 bases and J shed 5 bases, with 8 bases lying between them. The data were produced by immunoSEQ multiplex PCR, yet TCRdb's version contains in-frame clones alone and is incomplete. The repertoire has roughly 100,000 clones, roughly 84% of them found once; the top ten carry less than 5%. Sample: peripheral blood. This clonotype originated in a human donor in a cohort sampled during active COVID-19. The V gene is TRBV16, the J gene TRBJ2-2; maybe TRBD1 (6 bases). The CDR3 reads CASSLQGTGELFF. The DNA of the CDR3 is TGTGCCAGCAGCCTACAGGGTACCGGGGAGCTGTTTTTT.